This section outlines one T cell receptor (beta chain) sequence together with its context. What it binds is unknown. This sample was taken from a study of a mutant IDH1 vaccine in newly diagnosed glioma. In the study overall: Patients received vaccination from 4-6 weeks after radiotherapy alone, or with temozolomide cycles. Most patients had radiochemotherapy with temozolomide before enrollment; others had one alone.

Produced via immunoSEQ multiplex PCR; TCRdb's table is partial and in-frame only. The repertoire has tens of thousands of clones, more than 85% of them found once; the top ten carry more than 2%. Trimming left V 1 base short and J 3 bases short, with 4 bases between. The CDR3 runs 11 residues. Looked up from germline, CDR1 is GTSNPN and CDR2 is SVGIG (reference sequence). Time point reported: week 11, during vaccination. What each vaccine dose contained was 300 ug of mutant IDH1 20-mer peptide, accompanied by topical imiquimod. The study enrolled donors with new WHO grade 3 or 4 IDH1-mutant, ATRX-lost astrocytomas.

This rearrangement joins TRBV30 to TRBJ2-7, with D unresolved. This receptor was taken from a man between 45 and 60 years old with glioma. Specimen: PBMCs, collected from a glioma patient whose treatment included an IDH1 peptide vaccine. The CDR3 spells CAWSDSYEQYF. CDR3 nucleotides: TGTGCCTGGAGTGACAGCTACGAGCAGTACTTC.